This T cell receptor beta chain was retrieved from a study of blood T cells in healthy people across ages. This CDR3 is built from 14 residues. Germline V gene lookup returns CDR1 DFQATT and CDR2 SNEGSKA (reference sequence). V gave up 6 bases and J gave up 1 base, with 15 bases separating them. This clonotype was counted between two and nine times. Its antigen is still unknown. Study results and limitations: Investigators viewed diversity estimates from one million T cells as underestimates, the study reported.

For the second PCR, which ran for 7 to 11 cycles, a sample-barcoded 5' primer and a J-beta primer mix were used. Every cDNA molecule bore a tag from a template-switch adaptor containing 12 random nucleotides. TCRdb re-called the 5' RACE reads through MiXCR, storing one row per CDR3 protein. The top ten hold approximately 3.6% of the sample, which has 450,000 to 600,000 distinct CDR3 sequences, about 27% seen once. These data were likewise used in another study, on T cells of mothers and their children.

This TCR derives from a boy between 2 and 10 years old in good health. V usage is TRBV20-1 and J usage is TRBJ1-1; D perhaps matches TRBD1 (6 bases). The sequencing sample was made of blood. The CDR3 bases are TGCAGTGCCCAACCGGGACACCGGAACACTGAAGCTTTCTTT. Translation: CSAQPGHRNTEAFF.